The clone carrying this T cell receptor (beta chain) has just a few counts. Antigen specificity is unknown. This sample was included in a study of CD8 T cells in ankylosing spondylitis. Study observations and caveats: A motif in TCR beta, a set of under ten highly homologous variants, appeared characteristic of ankylosing spondylitis blood.

CDR1 is MNHEY and CDR2 is SVGAGI in the germline V gene. The CDR3 is made up of 17 amino acids. With V trimmed by 0 bases and J by 2 bases, 9 bases remained unmatched. TCRdb reprocessed the 5' RACE reads with MiXCR, giving one entry per CDR3 protein. The sample lists over 700,000 distinct CDR3 sequences; around 19% were seen once. The sequence was collected from a male donor with ankylosing spondylitis. Specimen: blood, either unsorted or a sorted T cell fraction (not recorded which). V and J are TRBV6-5 and TRBJ2-5; 7 bases agree with TRBD2. The CDR3 here is CASSYSKRGALQETQYF. For the CDR3, the DNA is TGTGCCAGCAGTTACTCGAAGCGGGGAGCTTTACAAGAGACCCAGTACTTC.